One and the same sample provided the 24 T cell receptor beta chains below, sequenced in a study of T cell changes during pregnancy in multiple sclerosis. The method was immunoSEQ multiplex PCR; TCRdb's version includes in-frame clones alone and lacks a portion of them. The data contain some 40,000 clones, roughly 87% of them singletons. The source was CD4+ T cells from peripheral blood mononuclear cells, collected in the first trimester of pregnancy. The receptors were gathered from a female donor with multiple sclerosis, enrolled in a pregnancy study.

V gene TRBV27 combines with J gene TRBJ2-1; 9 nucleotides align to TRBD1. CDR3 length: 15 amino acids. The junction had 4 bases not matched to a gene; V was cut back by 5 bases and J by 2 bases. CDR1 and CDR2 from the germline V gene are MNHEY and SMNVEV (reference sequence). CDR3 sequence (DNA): TGTGCCAGCAGTCAGGACAGGGGCGCCTACAATGAGCAGTTCTTC. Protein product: CASSQDRGAYNEQFF.

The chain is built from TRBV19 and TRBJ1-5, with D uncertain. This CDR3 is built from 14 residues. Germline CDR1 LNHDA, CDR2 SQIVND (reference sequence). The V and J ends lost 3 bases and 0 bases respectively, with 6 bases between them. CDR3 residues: CASSILNSNQPQHF. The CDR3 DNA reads TGTGCCAGTAGTATTCTAAATAGCAATCAGCCCCAGCATTTT.

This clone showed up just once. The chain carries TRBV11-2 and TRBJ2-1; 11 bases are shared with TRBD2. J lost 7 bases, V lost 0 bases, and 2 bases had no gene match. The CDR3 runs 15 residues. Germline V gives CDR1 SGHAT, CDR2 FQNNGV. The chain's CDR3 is CASSLEGTSGNEQFF. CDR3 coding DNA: TGTGCCAGCAGCTTAGAGGGGACTAGCGGAAATGAGCAGTTCTTC.

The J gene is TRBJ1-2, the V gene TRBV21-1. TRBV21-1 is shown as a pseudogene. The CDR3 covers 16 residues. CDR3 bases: TGTGCCAGCAGCAAAATAGGAGGGAAGGACGGTTATGGCTACACCTTC. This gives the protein CASSKIGGKDGYGYTF.

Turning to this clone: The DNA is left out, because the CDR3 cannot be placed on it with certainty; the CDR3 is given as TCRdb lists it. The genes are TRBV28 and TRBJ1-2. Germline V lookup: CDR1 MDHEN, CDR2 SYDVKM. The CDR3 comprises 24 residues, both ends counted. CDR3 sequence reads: CASSSVWTETRGATPSGQANFYTF.

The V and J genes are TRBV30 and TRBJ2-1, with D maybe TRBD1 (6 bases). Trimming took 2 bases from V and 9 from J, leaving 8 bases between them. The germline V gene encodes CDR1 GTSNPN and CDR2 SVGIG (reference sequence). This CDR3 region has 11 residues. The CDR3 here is CAWSWTAEQFF. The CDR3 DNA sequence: TGTGCCTGGAGTTGGACAGCTGAGCAGTTCTTC.

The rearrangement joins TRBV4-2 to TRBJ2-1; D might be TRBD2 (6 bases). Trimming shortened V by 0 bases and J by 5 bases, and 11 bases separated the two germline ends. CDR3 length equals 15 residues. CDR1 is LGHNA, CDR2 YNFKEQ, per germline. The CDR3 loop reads CASSQDFQRDNEQFF. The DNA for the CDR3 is TGTGCCAGCAGCCAAGATTTCCAGCGGGACAATGAGCAGTTCTTC.

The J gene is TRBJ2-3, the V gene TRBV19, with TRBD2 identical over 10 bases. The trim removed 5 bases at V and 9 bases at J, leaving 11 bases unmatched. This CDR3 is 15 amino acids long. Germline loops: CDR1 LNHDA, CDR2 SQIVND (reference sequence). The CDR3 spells CASSYRAGGLTTQYF. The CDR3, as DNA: TGTGCCAGTAGTTACAGAGCGGGGGGGCTGACGACGCAGTATTTT.

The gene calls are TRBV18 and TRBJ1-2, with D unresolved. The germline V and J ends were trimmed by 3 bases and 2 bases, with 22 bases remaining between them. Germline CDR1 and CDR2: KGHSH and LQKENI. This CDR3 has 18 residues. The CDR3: CASSPRETPEQHNYGYTF. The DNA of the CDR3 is TGTGCCAGCTCACCGCGGGAGACGCCGGAACAACACAACTATGGCTACACCTTC.

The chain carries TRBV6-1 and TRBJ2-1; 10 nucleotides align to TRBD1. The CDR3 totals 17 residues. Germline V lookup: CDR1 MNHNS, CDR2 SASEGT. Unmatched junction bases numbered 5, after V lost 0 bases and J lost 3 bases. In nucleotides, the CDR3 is TGTGCCAGCAGTGAAGCGGGTGGGACAGGGGACTACAATGAGCAGTTCTTC. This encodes CASSEAGGTGDYNEQFF.

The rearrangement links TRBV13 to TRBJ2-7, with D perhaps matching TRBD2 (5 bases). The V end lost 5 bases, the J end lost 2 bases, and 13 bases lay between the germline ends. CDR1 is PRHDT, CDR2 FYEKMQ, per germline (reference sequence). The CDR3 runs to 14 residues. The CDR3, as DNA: TGTGCCAGCAGCACGGGGTCCCAACCCTACGAGCAGTACTTC. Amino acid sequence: CASSTGSQPYEQYF.

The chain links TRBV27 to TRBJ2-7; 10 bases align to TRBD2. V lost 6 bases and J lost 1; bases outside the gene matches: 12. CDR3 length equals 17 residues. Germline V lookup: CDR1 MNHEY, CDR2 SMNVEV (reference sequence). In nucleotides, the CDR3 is TGTGCCAGCAGACCCCCCCCCGGACTAGCGGAGTCCTACGAGCAGTACTTC. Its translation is CASRPPPGLAESYEQYF.

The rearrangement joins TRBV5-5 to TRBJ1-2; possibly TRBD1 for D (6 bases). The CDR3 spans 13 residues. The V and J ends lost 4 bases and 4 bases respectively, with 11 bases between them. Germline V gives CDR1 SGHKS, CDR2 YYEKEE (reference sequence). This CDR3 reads CASSQGKGYGYTF. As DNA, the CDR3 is TGTGCCAGCAGCCAGGGGAAGGGCTATGGCTACACCTTC.

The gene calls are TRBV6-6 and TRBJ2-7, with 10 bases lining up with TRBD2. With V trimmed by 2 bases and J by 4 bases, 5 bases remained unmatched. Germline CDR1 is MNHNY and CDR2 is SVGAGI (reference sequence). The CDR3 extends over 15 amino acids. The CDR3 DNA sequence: TGTGCCAGCAGTTACCCAGCTAGCGGGGGATACGAGCAGTACTTC. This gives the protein CASSYPASGGYEQYF.

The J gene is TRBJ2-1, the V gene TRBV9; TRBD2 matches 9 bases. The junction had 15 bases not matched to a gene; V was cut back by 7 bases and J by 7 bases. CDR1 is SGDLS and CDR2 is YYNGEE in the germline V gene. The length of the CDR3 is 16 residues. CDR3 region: CASAPWGRGGRNEQFF. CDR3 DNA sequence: TGTGCCAGCGCTCCGTGGGGGCGGGGGGGCCGGAATGAGCAGTTCTTC.

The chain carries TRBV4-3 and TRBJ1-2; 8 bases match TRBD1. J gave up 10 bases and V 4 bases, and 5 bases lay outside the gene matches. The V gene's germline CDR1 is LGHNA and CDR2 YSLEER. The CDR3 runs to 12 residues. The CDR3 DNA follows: TGCGCCAGCAGCCTGGGGACAGGCGTCTACACCTTC. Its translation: CASSLGTGVYTF.

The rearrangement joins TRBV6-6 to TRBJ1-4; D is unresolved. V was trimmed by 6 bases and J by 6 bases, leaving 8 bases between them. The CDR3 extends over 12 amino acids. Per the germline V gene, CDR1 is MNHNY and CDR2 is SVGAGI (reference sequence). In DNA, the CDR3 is TGTGCCAGCAGACGACAAGATGAAAAACTGTTTTTT. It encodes CASRRQDEKLFF.

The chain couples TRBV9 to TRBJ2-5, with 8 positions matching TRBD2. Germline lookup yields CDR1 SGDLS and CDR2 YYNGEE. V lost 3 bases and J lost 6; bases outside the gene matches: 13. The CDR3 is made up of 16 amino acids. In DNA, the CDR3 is TGTGCCAGCAGCGCGGGCTCCACGGCGGGAGGACAGACCCAGTACTTC. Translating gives CASSAGSTAGGQTQYF. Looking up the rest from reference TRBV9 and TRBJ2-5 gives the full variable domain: DSGVTQTPKHLITATGQRVTLRCSPRSGDLSVYWYQQSLDQGLQFLIQYYNGEERAKGNILERFSAQQFPDLHSELNLSSLELGDSALYFCASSAGSTAGGQTQYFGPGTRLLVL.

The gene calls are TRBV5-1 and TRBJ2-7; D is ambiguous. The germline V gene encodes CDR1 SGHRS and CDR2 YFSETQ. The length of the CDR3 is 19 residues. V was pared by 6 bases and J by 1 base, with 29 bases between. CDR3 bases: TGCGCCAGCACCCCCGACCCGGAACGGCCTAGTCATTCATCCTACGAGCAGTACTTC. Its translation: CASTPDPERPSHSSYEQYF.

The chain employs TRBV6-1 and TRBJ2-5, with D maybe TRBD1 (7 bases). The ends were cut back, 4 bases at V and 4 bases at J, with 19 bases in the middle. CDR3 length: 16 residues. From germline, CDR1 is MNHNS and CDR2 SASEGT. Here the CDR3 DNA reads TGTGCCAGCAGTGCAATTGCGGGGACAGCGTCAGAGACCCAGTACTTC. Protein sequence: CASSAIAGTASETQYF.

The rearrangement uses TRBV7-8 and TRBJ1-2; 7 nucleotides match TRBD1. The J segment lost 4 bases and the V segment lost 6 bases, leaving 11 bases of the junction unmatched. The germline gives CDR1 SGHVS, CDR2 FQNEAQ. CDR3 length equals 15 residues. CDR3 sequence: CASSSSTGQLYGYTF. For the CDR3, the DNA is TGTGCCAGCAGTTCGAGCACGGGACAGCTCTATGGCTACACCTTC.

The CDR3 here is CASSLGLDGANEKLFF. The CDR3, as DNA: TGTGCCAGCAGCCTGGGACTTGACGGGGCTAATGAAAAACTGTTTTTT. V usage is TRBV5-5 and J usage is TRBJ1-4; possible D gene TRBD1, 5 bases. Per germline, CDR1 SGHKS and CDR2 YYEKEE (reference sequence). CDR3 length: 16 residues. The V end was cut by 4 bases, the J end by 3 bases, with 16 bases between.

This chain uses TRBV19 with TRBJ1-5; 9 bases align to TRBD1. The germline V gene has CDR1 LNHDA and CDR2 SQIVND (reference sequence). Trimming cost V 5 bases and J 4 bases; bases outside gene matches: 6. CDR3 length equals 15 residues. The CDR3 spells CASSPWDRENQPQHF. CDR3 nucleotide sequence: TGTGCCAGTAGTCCCTGGGACAGGGAGAATCAGCCCCAGCATTTT. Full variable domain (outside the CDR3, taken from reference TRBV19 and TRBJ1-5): DGGITQSPKYLFRKEGQNVTLSCEQNLNHDAMYWYRQDPGQGLRLIYYSQIVNDFQKGDIAEGYSVSREKKESFPLTVTSAQKNPTAFYLCASSPWDRENQPQHFGDGTRLSIL.

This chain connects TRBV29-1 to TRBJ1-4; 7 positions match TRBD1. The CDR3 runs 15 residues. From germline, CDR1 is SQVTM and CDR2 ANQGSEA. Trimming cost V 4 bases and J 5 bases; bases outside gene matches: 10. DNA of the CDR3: TGCAGCGTTGTGGGCAGGGGGTTTGGGAATGAAAAACTGTTTTTT. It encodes CSVVGRGFGNEKLFF.